This paragraph reports one T cell receptor beta chain. These data are taken from a study of tumor-infiltrating lymphocytes in localized non-small cell lung cancer. Germline CDR1 and CDR2: SGHVS and FQNEAQ. This CDR3 comprises 18 residues. With V trimmed by 5 bases and J by 2 bases, 10 bases remained unmatched. This table comes from immunoSEQ multiplex PCR, and its TCRdb copy is limited to in-frame clones, with some not included. This table has under 35,000 clones, around 85% appearing once. V gene TRBV7-8 combines with J gene TRBJ2-6; the match to TRBD2 covers 9 bases. This receptor was taken from a human donor with non-small cell lung cancer. Sample: lung tumor tissue. CDR3 in amino acids: CASSPRGGGAPGANVLTF. CDR3 nucleotide sequence: TGTGCCAGCAGCCCAAGAGGCGGGGGGGCCCCTGGGGCCAACGTCCTGACTTTC.